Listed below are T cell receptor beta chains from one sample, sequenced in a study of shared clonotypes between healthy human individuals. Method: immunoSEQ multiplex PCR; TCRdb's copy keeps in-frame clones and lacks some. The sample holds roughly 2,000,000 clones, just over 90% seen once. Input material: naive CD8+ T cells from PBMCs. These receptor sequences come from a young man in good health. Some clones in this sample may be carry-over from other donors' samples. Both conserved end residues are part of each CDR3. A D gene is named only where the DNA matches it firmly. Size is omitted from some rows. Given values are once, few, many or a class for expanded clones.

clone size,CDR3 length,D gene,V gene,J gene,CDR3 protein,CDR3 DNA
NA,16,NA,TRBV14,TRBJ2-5,CASSQVVDWDSETQYF,TGTGCCAGCAGCCAAGTAGTAGATTGGGATTCGGAGACCCAGTACTTC
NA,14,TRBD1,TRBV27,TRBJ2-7,CASQDRNKVHEQYF,TGTGCCAGTCAGGACAGGAACAAGGTCCACGAGCAGTACTTC
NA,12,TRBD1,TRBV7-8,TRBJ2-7,CASSLNRGEQYF,TGTGCCAGCAGCCTTAACAGGGGCGAGCAGTACTTC
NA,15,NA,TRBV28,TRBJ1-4,CASRITRVHWGKLFF,TGTGCCAGCAGAATTACCCGGGTACACTGGGGAAAACTGTTTTTT
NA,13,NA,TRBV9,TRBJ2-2,CASSTSSHGELFF,TGTGCCAGCAGCACTAGCTCTCACGGGGAGCTGTTTTTT
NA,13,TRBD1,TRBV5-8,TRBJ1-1,CASSLGTGGEAFF,TGTGCCAGCAGCTTGGGTACAGGGGGTGAAGCTTTCTTT
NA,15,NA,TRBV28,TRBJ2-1,CATSPQGLYRNEQFF,TGTGCCACCTCCCCCCAGGGCCTTTATAGAAATGAGCAGTTCTTC
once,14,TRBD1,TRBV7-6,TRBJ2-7,CASSFSTGIHEQYF,TGTGCCAGCAGCTTCTCGACAGGGATCCACGAGCAGTACTTC
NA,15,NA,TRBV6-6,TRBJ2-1,CASSYSFPSDNEQFF,TGTGCCAGCAGTTACTCGTTTCCGAGCGACAATGAGCAGTTCTTC
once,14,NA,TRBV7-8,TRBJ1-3,CASSERTDGNTIYF,TGTGCCAGCAGCGAAAGGACGGATGGAAACACCATATATTTT
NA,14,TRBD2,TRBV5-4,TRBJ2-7,CASSSASGRGEQYF,TGTGCCAGCAGCAGCGCTAGCGGGCGGGGGGAGCAGTACTTC
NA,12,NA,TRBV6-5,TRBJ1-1,CASRLGETEAFF,TGTGCCTCCCGGCTGGGTGAAACTGAAGCTTTCTTT
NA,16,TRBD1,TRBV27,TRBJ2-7,CASSASSGTVSYEQYF,TGTGCCAGCAGTGCCTCCTCCGGGACAGTCTCCTACGAGCAGTACTTC
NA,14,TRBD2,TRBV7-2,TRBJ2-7,CASSLLAGGSEQYF,TGTGCCAGCAGCTTACTAGCGGGAGGCTCGGAGCAGTACTTC
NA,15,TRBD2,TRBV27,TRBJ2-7,CASSFGLAGAYEQYF,TGTGCCAGCAGTTTTGGACTAGCGGGAGCTTACGAGCAGTACTTC
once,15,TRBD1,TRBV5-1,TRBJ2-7,CASSLLTGATYEQYF,TGCGCCAGCAGCTTGCTAACAGGGGCAACCTACGAGCAGTACTTC
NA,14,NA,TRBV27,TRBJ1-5,CASSLLGKDQPQHF,TGTGCCAGCAGTTTATTGGGGAAGGATCAGCCCCAGCATTTT
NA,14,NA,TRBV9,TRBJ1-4,CASSSGATNEKLFF,TGTGCCAGCAGCTCAGGGGCTACTAATGAAAAACTGTTTTTT
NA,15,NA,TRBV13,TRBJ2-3,CASSLDLRGTDTQYF,TGTGCCAGCAGCTTAGACTTACGAGGCACAGATACGCAGTATTTT
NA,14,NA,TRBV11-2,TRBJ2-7,CASSFLPGGYEQYF,TGTGCCAGCAGCTTCCTCCCTGGGGGCTACGAGCAGTACTTC
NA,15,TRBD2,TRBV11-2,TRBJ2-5,CASSGRTSGQETQYF,TGTGCCAGCAGCGGTCGGACTAGCGGGCAAGAGACCCAGTACTTC
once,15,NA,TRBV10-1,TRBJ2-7,CASSEGGRRSYEQYF,TGCGCCAGCAGTGAAGGTGGACGCCGCTCCTACGAGCAGTACTTC
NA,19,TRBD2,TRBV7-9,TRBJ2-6,CASSLRIRGRSSGANVLTF,TGTGCCAGCAGCCTAAGAATCCGCGGGAGGAGCTCTGGGGCCAACGTCCTGACTTTC
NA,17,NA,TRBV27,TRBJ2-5,CASSFLKGSSYQETQYF,TGTGCCAGCAGTTTCTTGAAGGGGTCAAGCTACCAAGAGACCCAGTACTTC
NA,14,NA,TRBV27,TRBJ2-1,CASSAQTRGNEQFF,TGTGCCAGCAGTGCCCAGACTAGAGGTAATGAGCAGTTCTTC
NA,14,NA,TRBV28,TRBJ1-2,CASSFVRRDYGYTF,TGTGCCAGCAGTTTTGTCCGAAGGGATTATGGCTACACCTTC
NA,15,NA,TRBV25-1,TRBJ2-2,CASSDGKWGTGELFF,TGTGCCAGCAGTGATGGGAAGTGGGGCACCGGGGAGCTGTTTTTT
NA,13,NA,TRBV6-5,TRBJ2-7,CASSYSPGHEQYF,TGTGCCAGCAGTTACTCGCCCGGACACGAGCAGTACTTC
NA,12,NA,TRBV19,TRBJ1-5,CASRLGNQPQHF,TGTGCCAGTAGGTTAGGCAATCAGCCCCAGCATTTT
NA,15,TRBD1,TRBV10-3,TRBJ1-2,CAISELRQGVSGYTF,TGTGCCATCAGTGAGCTGAGGCAGGGGGTGAGCGGCTACACCTTC
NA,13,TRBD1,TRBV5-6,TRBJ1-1,CASSFHRGEIAFF,TGTGCCAGCAGCTTTCACAGGGGGGAGATAGCTTTCTTT
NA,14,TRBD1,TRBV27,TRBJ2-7,CASSLDRTSYEQYF,TGTGCCAGCAGTTTGGACAGGACTTCCTACGAGCAGTACTTC
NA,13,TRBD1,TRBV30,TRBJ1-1,CAWGRDRDGEAFF,TGTGCCTGGGGGAGAGACAGGGACGGTGAAGCTTTCTTT
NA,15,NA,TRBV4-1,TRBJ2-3,CASSQERTVWDTQYF,TGCGCCAGCAGCCAAGAGCGGACAGTATGGGATACGCAGTATTTT
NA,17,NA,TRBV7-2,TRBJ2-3,CASSPLMVRGSTDTQYF,TGTGCCAGCAGCCCCCTTATGGTCCGGGGAAGCACAGATACGCAGTATTTT
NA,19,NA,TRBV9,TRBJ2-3,CASSVEERGRGWDTDTQYF,TGTGCCAGCAGCGTAGAAGAGAGGGGAAGGGGATGGGACACAGATACGCAGTATTTT
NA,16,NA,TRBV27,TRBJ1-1,CASSLSVGEWVTEAFF,TGTGCCAGCAGTTTATCGGTGGGTGAGTGGGTCACTGAAGCTTTCTTT
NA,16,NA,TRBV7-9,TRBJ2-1,CASSLASASAYNEQFF,TGTGCCAGCAGCTTAGCGTCGGCTAGCGCCTACAATGAGCAGTTCTTC
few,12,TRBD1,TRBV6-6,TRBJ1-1,CAGGTGTHEAFF,TGTGCCGGGGGGACAGGGACACATGAAGCTTTCTTT
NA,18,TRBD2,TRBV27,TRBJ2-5,CASSLRFGTSGYQETQYF,TGTGCCAGCAGTTTGCGGTTTGGGACTAGCGGGTACCAAGAGACCCAGTACTTC
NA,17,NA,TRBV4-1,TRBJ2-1,CASSQEGTSVTYNEQFF,TGCGCCAGCAGCCAAGAAGGGACCTCTGTTACCTACAATGAGCAGTTCTTC
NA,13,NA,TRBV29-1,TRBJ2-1,CSVDGQTYNEQFF,TGCAGCGTTGATGGACAGACCTACAATGAGCAGTTCTTC
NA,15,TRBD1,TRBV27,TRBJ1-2,CASSLSRGLYEGYTF,TGTGCCAGCAGTTTATCCAGGGGGCTATATGAGGGCTACACCTTC
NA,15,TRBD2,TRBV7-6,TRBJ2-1,CASSHLAGASNEQFF,TGTGCCAGCAGTCATCTAGCGGGGGCAAGCAATGAGCAGTTCTTC
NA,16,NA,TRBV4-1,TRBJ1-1,CASSQASGVMNTEAFF,TGCGCCAGCAGCCAAGCTTCGGGGGTTATGAACACTGAAGCTTTCTTT
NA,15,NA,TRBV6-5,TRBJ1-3,CASVPGGMAGNTIYF,TGTGCCAGCGTACCTGGGGGTATGGCTGGAAACACCATATATTTT
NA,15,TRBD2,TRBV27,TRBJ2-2,CASSTSGSNSGELFF,TGTGCCAGCAGTACTAGCGGGAGTAATTCCGGGGAGCTGTTTTTT
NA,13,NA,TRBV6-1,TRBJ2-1,CASSAPPEGEQFF,TGTGCCAGCAGTGCCCCCCCGGAAGGTGAGCAGTTCTTC
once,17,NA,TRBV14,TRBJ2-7,CASSQGPQVQPTGEQYF,TGTGCCAGCAGCCAAGGGCCACAGGTTCAACCTACTGGCGAGCAGTACTTC